The next 10 T cell receptor beta chains were all read from a single sample in a study of cytomegalovirus exposure and HLA in healthy donors. The PCR employed 60 Vbeta primers together with 13 Jbeta primers. Profiling relied on immunoSEQ multiplex PCR, and the TCRdb table lists in-frame clones only, not all of them. The repertoire holds 140,000 to 150,000 clones, with around 9.6% as singletons. What was sequenced was PBMCs. The receptors derive from a male donor in good health and CMV-seronegative.

CDR3 amino acids: CASSSHGGATDTQYF. CDR3 nucleotides: TGCGCCAGCAGCTCGCACGGGGGGGCGACAGATACGCAGTATTTT. J is TRBJ2-3 and V is TRBV5-1; 8 bases agree with TRBD2. The CDR3 spans 15 residues. After removal of 3 bases from V and 3 bases from J, the junction contained 6 bases not matched to a gene. Germline CDR1 reads SGHRS; CDR2 reads YFSETQ.

This clone occurred a few times. The chain has TRBV27 and TRBJ2-5; D is perhaps TRBD2 (6 bases). Germline CDR1 and CDR2: MNHEY and SMNVEV (reference sequence). CDR3 length: 14 amino acids. Deletions cut 3 bases from V and 4 bases from J, with 12 bases between. Written as DNA, the CDR3 is TGTGCCAGCAGTTTGTCGCAGGGAGGAGAGACCCAGTACTTC. Its translation: CASSLSQGGETQYF.

This clone was counted a few times. The CDR3 loop is CSVESPFGLAGGNEQFF. In DNA form, the CDR3 reads TGCAGCGTTGAATCCCCCTTTGGACTAGCGGGAGGGAATGAGCAGTTCTTC. The V and J genes are TRBV29-1 and TRBJ2-1; TRBD2 aligns across 15 bases. V dropped 2 bases and J dropped 7; count of bases not matched to a gene: 9. Germline loops: CDR1 SQVTM, CDR2 ANQGSEA. The CDR3 loop spans 17 amino acids.

Written as DNA, the CDR3 is TGTGCCAGCAGCTTGGGGACAGGATCCCTCTACGAGCAGTACTTC. Residues: CASSLGTGSLYEQYF. This chain connects TRBV7-2 to TRBJ2-7; 8 nucleotides line up with TRBD1. The CDR3 spans 15 residues. The V gene's germline CDR1 is SGHTA and CDR2 FQGNSA. With V trimmed by 3 bases and J by 3 bases, 7 bases remained unmatched.

The CDR3: CASSAEGRGETQYF. CDR3 nucleotides: TGTGCCAGCAGCGCGGAGGGCCGGGGAGAGACCCAGTACTTC. The chain employs TRBV9 and TRBJ2-5, with D tentatively TRBD2 (6 bases). The CDR3 has 14 amino acids. The V gene's germline CDR1 is SGDLS and CDR2 YYNGEE. V was pared by 3 bases and J by 4 bases, with 13 bases between.

The J gene is TRBJ2-4, the V gene TRBV4-3; D is possibly TRBD2 (6 bases). V was clipped by 0 bases and J by 6 bases, with 12 bases between them. The CDR3 is made up of 15 amino acids. CDR1 LGHNA and CDR2 YSLEER come from the germline V gene. CDR3 sequence reads: CASSQDRWGGNIQYF. CDR3 nucleotides: TGCGCCAGCAGCCAAGATAGATGGGGAGGAAACATTCAGTACTTC.

This clone was counted only a few times. The CDR3 spells CSVEDRDYEQYF. The DNA of the CDR3 is TGCAGCGTTGAAGACAGGGACTACGAGCAGTACTTC. This chain uses TRBV29-1 with TRBJ2-7; D possibly corresponds to TRBD1 (5 bases). This CDR3 is built from 12 residues. The germline gives CDR1 SQVTM, CDR2 ANQGSEA. V lost 0 bases, J lost 3 bases, and 6 bases lay in between.

A few counts support this clone. CDR3 protein: CASRTTIGGWRQPQHF. For the CDR3, the DNA is TGTGCCAGCAGAACCACGATCGGGGGGTGGAGACAGCCCCAGCATTTT. The rearrangement joins TRBV6-6 to TRBJ1-5; tentative D call: TRBD1 (5 bases). Trimming stripped 6 bases from V and 7 bases from J, with 22 bases between. CDR1 and CDR2 from the germline V gene are MNHNY and SVGAGI (reference sequence). The CDR3 contains 16 residues.

This chain links TRBV6-5 with TRBJ2-5; tentatively, D is TRBD1 (6 bases). V lost 9 bases to trimming and J lost 6 bases, with 17 bases between them. Per the germline V gene, CDR1 is MNHEY and CDR2 is SVGAGI. The CDR3 loop spans 13 amino acids. In DNA, the CDR3 is TGTGCCAGGAGCACAGGGACGGTTAAGACCCAGTACTTC. Translating gives CARSTGTVKTQYF.

The V and J genes are TRBV10-3 and TRBJ2-1; 16 nucleotides line up with TRBD2. CDR1 is ENHRY and CDR2 is SYGVKD in the germline V gene. This CDR3 contains 16 residues. J lost 8 bases, V lost 5 bases, and 6 bases had no gene match. CDR3 in amino acids: CAISSGTSGRVYEQFF. CDR3 nucleotide sequence: TGTGCCATCAGTTCCGGGACTAGCGGGAGGGTATATGAGCAGTTCTTC.